These T cell receptor beta chains were read from a single sample in a study of blood T cell repertoires in COVID-19. The method was immunoSEQ multiplex PCR; TCRdb's version includes in-frame clones alone and lacks a portion of them. In the table there are more than 50,000 clones, around nine tenths of which are singletons. Sequenced: peripheral blood. Receptors originate from an older man with acute or convalescent COVID-19. Both conserved end residues are part of each CDR3. The D gene is left open where the match is weak. The size of a clone is reported for some rows only, either as once, few or many, or as a class for expanded clones.

CDR3 length | J gene | D gene | clone size | V gene | CDR3 protein | CDR3 DNA
15 | TRBJ2-1 | TRBD1 | - | TRBV12-5 | CASGTGQGAVGEQFF | TGTGCTAGTGGAACGGGACAGGGGGCTGTCGGTGAGCAGTTCTTC
16 | TRBJ2-3 | TRBD1 | - | TRBV3-1/TRBV3-2 | CASSQEGTGLTDTQYF | TGTGCCAGCAGCCAAGAGGGGACAGGGCTCACAGATACGCAGTATTTT
14 | TRBJ2-1 | TRBD1 | once | TRBV6-5 | CASSPTGTGIEQFF | TGTGCCAGCAGTCCTACCGGGACAGGGATTGAGCAGTTCTTC
16 | TRBJ2-3 | TRBD2 | - | TRBV2 | CASRGTLAGVSDTQYF | TGTGCCAGCAGGGGGACTCTAGCGGGGGTGTCAGATACGCAGTATTTT
16 | TRBJ2-7 | - | - | TRBV5-8 | CASSLAALDTTYEQYF | TGTGCCAGCAGCTTGGCAGCACTAGACACGACCTACGAGCAGTACTTC
18 | TRBJ1-6 | - | few | TRBV7-2 | CASSPPDSLSSYNSPLHF | TGTGCCAGCAGCCCCCCGGACAGTCTGAGCTCCTATAATTCACCCCTCCACTTT
16 | TRBJ2-7 | TRBD1 | - | TRBV19 | CASSVILGQGAYEQYF | TGTGCCAGTAGTGTCATCCTGGGACAGGGGGCTTACGAGCAGTACTTC
14 | TRBJ2-5 | - | once | TRBV18 | CASSAERVQETQYF | TGTGCCAGCTCAGCCGAGAGGGTCCAAGAGACCCAGTACTTC
12 | TRBJ2-7 | - | - | TRBV12-3/TRBV12-4 | CASSTGTYEQYF | TGTGCCAGCAGTACAGGGACCTACGAGCAGTACTTC
14 | TRBJ1-4 | - | few | TRBV18 | CASSPAATNEKLFF | TGTGCCAGCTCACCGGCAGCAACTAATGAAAAACTGTTTTTT
13 | TRBJ1-3 | - | - | TRBV11-2 | CASSLGAGNTIYF | TGTGCCAGCAGCTTAGGGGCCGGAAACACCATATATTTT
14 | TRBJ1-3 | TRBD1 | - | TRBV19 | CASTRTGSGNTIYF | TGTGCCAGCACCAGGACAGGGTCTGGAAACACCATATATTTT
16 | TRBJ2-3 | TRBD2 | - | TRBV27 | CASSPQAGLSTDTQYF | TGTGCCAGCAGTCCCCAAGCGGGGCTAAGCACAGATACGCAGTATTTT
14 | TRBJ2-5 | TRBD1 | - | TRBV5-1 | CASSFQGESETQYF | TGCGCCAGCAGCTTCCAGGGGGAATCGGAGACCCAGTACTTC
14 | TRBJ1-5 | TRBD1 | - | TRBV11-2 | CASSLSQGGQPQHF | TGTGCCAGCAGCTTATCACAGGGGGGTCAGCCCCAGCATTTT
14 | TRBJ2-4 | TRBD1 | - | TRBV19 | CASSTGQGANIQYF | TGTGCCAGTAGTACGGGACAGGGGGCCAACATTCAGTACTTC
16 | TRBJ1-6 | TRBD1 | - | TRBV6-1 | CASSENWTGGNSPLHF | TGTGCCAGCAGTGAAAACTGGACAGGGGGAAATTCACCCCTCCACTTT
16 | TRBJ2-7 | - | - | TRBV18 | CASSPALDGSSYEQYF | TGTGCCAGCTCACCCGCCTTAGACGGGAGCTCCTACGAGCAGTACTTC
16 | TRBJ2-5 | TRBD2 | - | TRBV2 | CASRQTSGGASGTQYF | TGTGCCAGCAGACAGACTAGCGGGGGCGCCTCGGGGACCCAGTACTTC
15 | TRBJ1-4 | - | - | TRBV3-1/TRBV3-2 | CASSQIGAANEKLFF | TGTGCCAGCAGCCAAATTGGGGCCGCTAATGAAAAACTGTTTTTT
14 | TRBJ2-1 | TRBD1 | - | TRBV5-1 | CASSSSGQGGEQFF | TGCGCCAGCAGCTCTTCCGGACAGGGAGGAGAGCAGTTCTTC
11 | TRBJ1-1 | - | - | TRBV20-1 | CTSDMNTEAFF | TGCACTTCCGACATGAACACTGAAGCTTTCTTT
15 | TRBJ2-7 | TRBD1 | - | TRBV19 | CASSIPGQGFHEQYF | TGTGCCAGTAGTATCCCGGGACAGGGGTTTCACGAGCAGTACTTC
15 | TRBJ2-1 | TRBD2 | - | TRBV3-1/TRBV3-2 | CASSPGLAVNNEQFF | TGTGCCAGCAGCCCGGGACTAGCGGTCAACAATGAGCAGTTCTTC
11 | TRBJ1-2 | - | - | TRBV19 | CASLDRLCCTF | TGTGCCAGTTTAGACAGGTTATGTTGCACCTTC
16 | TRBJ2-7 | TRBD1 | - | TRBV10-3 | CVNVFSPGTETYEQYF | TGTGTCAACGTTTTTTCGCCCGGGACAGAGACATACGAGCAGTACTTC
13 | TRBJ2-2 | - | - | TRBV19 | CASADTNTGELFF | TGTGCCAGTGCGGACACTAACACCGGGGAGCTGTTTTTT
14 | TRBJ2-2 | - | - | TRBV11-2 | CASSSIASTGELFF | TGTGCCAGCAGCTCGATAGCCTCGACCGGGGAGCTGTTTTTT
17 | TRBJ2-2 | TRBD1 | - | TRBV5-5 | CASSLGTGTGVTGELFF | TGTGCCAGCAGCTTGGGAACCGGGACAGGGGTTACCGGGGAGCTGTTTTTT
15 | TRBJ2-5 | - | - | TRBV5-1 | CASSEPRAYQETQYF | TGCGCCAGCAGCGAACCAAGAGCGTACCAAGAGACCCAGTACTTC
15 | TRBJ1-1 | TRBD1 | - | TRBV5-5 | CASSFAGTVNTEAFF | TGTGCCAGCAGCTTCGCCGGGACAGTGAACACTGAAGCTTTCTTT
17 | TRBJ1-5 | TRBD1 | - | TRBV19 | CASSRGQEGSGNQPQHF | TGTGCCAGTAGTAGGGGACAGGAAGGGTCGGGCAATCAGCCCCAGCATTTT
13 | TRBJ1-1 | - | - | TRBV15 | CATSGHPNTEAFF | TGTGCCACCAGCGGACACCCGAACACTGAAGCTTTCTTT
18 | TRBJ2-4 | - | - | TRBV19 | CASSPRTGRGIAKNIQYF | TGTGCCAGTAGTCCGAGGACAGGGCGGGGGATAGCCAAAAACATTCAGTACTTC
13 | TRBJ2-3 | TRBD2 | - | TRBV3-1/TRBV3-2 | CASRGAGDDTQYF | TGTGCCAGCAGAGGGGCGGGGGATGATACGCAGTATTTT
14 | TRBJ2-1 | TRBD1 | - | TRBV6-5 | CASSSGDSHNEQFF | TGTGCCAGCAGCAGTGGGGACAGTCACAATGAGCAGTTCTTC
14 | TRBJ2-3 | - | - | TRBV29-1 | CSVARDSGTDTQYF | TGCAGCGTTGCTCGGGACTCCGGCACAGATACGCAGTATTTT
15 | TRBJ1-5 | - | - | TRBV5-5 | CASSHLGGTNQPQHF | TGTGCCAGCAGCCACCTTGGGGGGACTAATCAGCCCCAGCATTTT
12 | TRBJ1-1 | - | - | TRBV3-1/TRBV3-2 | CASKGVNTEAFF | TGTGCCAGCAAAGGGGTCAACACTGAAGCTTTCTTT
13 | TRBJ2-7 | - | once | TRBV14 | CASSQLSGYEQYF | TGTGCCAGCAGCCAACTTAGCGGCTACGAGCAGTACTTC
15 | TRBJ1-4 | - | - | TRBV5-4 | CASSVEPATNEKLFF | TGTGCCAGCAGTGTAGAACCTGCAACTAATGAAAAACTGTTTTTT
15 | TRBJ2-7 | TRBD2 | - | TRBV9 | CASSRTSGGPGEQYF | TGTGCCAGCAGTCGTACTAGCGGGGGCCCCGGGGAGCAGTACTTC
15 | TRBJ1-5 | TRBD1 | - | TRBV19 | CASNRGQGANQPQHF | TGTGCCAGTAATAGGGGGCAGGGCGCCAATCAGCCCCAGCATTTT
14 | TRBJ2-2 | - | - | TRBV5-6 | CASSAGGPTGELFF | TGTGCCAGCAGCGCAGGGGGGCCGACCGGGGAGCTGTTTTTT
14 | TRBJ1-5 | - | - | TRBV6-5 | CASSKGERGQPQHF | TGTGCCAGCAGTAAGGGGGAAAGGGGTCAGCCCCAGCATTTT
14 | TRBJ1-1 | - | once | TRBV6-5 | CASRVTGVNTEAFF | TGTGCCAGCAGGGTGACAGGAGTGAACACTGAAGCTTTCTTT
14 | TRBJ1-2 | TRBD1 | - | TRBV6-5 | CASNPQGQILGYTF | TGTGCCAGCAACCCGCAGGGACAGATTTTAGGCTACACCTTC
15 | TRBJ1-5 | - | - | TRBV6-5 | CASSSHGGGNQPQHF | TGTGCCAGCAGTAGCCACGGGGGTGGCAATCAGCCCCAGCATTTT
13 | TRBJ1-6 | - | once | TRBV3-1/TRBV3-2 | CASSQGRGSPLHF | TGTGCCAGCAGCCAAGGGAGGGGATCACCCCTCCACTTT